The entry that follows covers one T cell receptor beta chain sequence. Antigen specificity is unknown. These data originate in a study of cytomegalovirus exposure and HLA in healthy donors. General observations from the study: Fewer N-insertions than the roughly 630-donor mean were reportedly shown by an Asian-associated ancestry cluster in a later analysis.

V trimming: 3 bases; J trimming: 6 bases; junction bases outside the gene matches: 7. CDR3 length: 14 amino acids. Germline CDR1 is ENHRY and CDR2 is SYGVKD. PCR used 60 Vbeta primers and 13 Jbeta primers. This table comes from immunoSEQ multiplex PCR, and its TCRdb copy is limited to in-frame clones, with some not included. The sample contains hundreds of thousands of clones, roughly 89% of which appear only once. This sequence joins TRBV10-3 and TRBJ2-7; 8 bases agree with TRBD1. This TCR was recovered from a woman aged 18-29 years in good health and CMV-seronegative. Sequencing was performed on PBMCs. The DNA of the CDR3 is TGTGCCATCAGTGACTGGACAGGGAATGGCGAGCAGTACTTC. It yields the protein CAISDWTGNGEQYF.